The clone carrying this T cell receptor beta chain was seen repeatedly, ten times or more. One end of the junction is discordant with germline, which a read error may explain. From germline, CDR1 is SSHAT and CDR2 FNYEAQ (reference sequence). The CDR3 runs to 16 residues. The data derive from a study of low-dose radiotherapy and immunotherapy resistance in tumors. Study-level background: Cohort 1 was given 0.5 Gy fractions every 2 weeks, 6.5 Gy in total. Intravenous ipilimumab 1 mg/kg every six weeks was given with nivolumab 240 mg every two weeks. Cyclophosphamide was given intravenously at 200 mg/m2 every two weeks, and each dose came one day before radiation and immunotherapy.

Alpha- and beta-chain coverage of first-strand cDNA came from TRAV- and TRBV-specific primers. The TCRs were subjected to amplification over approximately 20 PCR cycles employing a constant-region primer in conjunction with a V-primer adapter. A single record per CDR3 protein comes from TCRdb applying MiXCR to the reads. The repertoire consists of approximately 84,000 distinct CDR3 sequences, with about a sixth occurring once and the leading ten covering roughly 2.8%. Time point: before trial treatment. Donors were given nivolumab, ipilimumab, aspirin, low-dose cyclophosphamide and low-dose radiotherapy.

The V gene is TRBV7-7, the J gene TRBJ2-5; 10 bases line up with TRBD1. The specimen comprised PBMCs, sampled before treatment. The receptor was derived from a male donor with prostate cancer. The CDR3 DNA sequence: TGTGCTAGCAGCCTCTCGCCGGGACAGGGGAAAGAGACCCAGTACTTC. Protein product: CASSLSPGQGKETQYF.